The T cell receptor (beta chain) under discussion was sequenced for a study of shared clonotypes between healthy human individuals. Study-level information: There were three CD4 naive, three CD4 memory, two CD8 naive and one CD8 memory plates per donor.

The protocol was immunoSEQ multiplex PCR, while the TCRdb copy is restricted to in-frame clones and leaves out a portion. The sample consists of millions of clones, less than 95% of them appearing once. The naive CD8 fraction comprised CD45RO-negative cells positively selected for CCR7 and excluded terminally differentiated effector memory CD45RA+ cells. Findings of the study overall: Naive subsets tended to show greater estimated richness than memory subsets.

The CDR3 totals 14 residues. V lost 5 bases, J lost 10 bases, and 7 bases stayed unmatched. CDR1 MDHEN and CDR2 SYDVKM come from the germline V gene. In regard to this clone: Its matching antigen is unknown.

The sequenced sample consisted of naive CD8+ T cells sorted from blood. The sequence came from a man between 18 and 35 years old in good health. V gene TRBV28 combines with J gene TRBJ1-6; 8 positions match TRBD1. CDR3 protein: CASSGDRGVSPLHF. CDR3 nucleotides: TGTGCCAGCAGTGGAGACAGGGGAGTCTCACCCCTCCACTTT.